This T cell receptor (beta chain) was identified in a study of identical twins. This clonotype showed up just a few times. TCRdb called the 5' RACE reads again in MiXCR, with one record for every CDR3 protein. Here the sample spans 500,000 to 550,000 distinct CDR3 sequences, 22% being singletons. This sample also belongs to another study, concerning T cells expressing NK-cell markers. From that second work: Sequencing of TCR beta repertoires drew on sorted CD3+CD56+NKG2C+, CD3+CD56+NKG2C- and CD3+CD56-NKG2C+ T cells. With an anti-gamma-delta TCR antibody, sorting in several experiments was kept to alpha-beta TCR T cells. Once again these clonotypes came out on top in the CD3+CD56-NKG2C+ fraction of several donors.

This clonotype originated in a woman under 30 in good health. Sample: CD4+ T cells sorted from blood.

CDR3 bases: TGTGCCAGCAGCCTACTCAAAAACTGGGGCGGGGTCTCTGGGGCCAACGTCCTGACTTTC. Residues: CASSLLKNWGGVSGANVLTF. The chain has TRBV12-3 or TRBV12-4 and TRBJ2-6, with D tentatively TRBD2 (6 bases). V shed 6 bases and J shed 0 bases, with 24 bases lying between them. The CDR3 length is 20 residues.